This T cell receptor (beta chain) was recorded in a study of T cell responses to AZD1222 COVID-19 vaccine. Points from the study as a whole: Spike regions recognized by vaccine-associated CD4 TCRs spanned the protein, led by 160-218 and 743-854. Targeting of unmutated variant regions was reportedly seen in nearly half of spike-specific TCRs. There were mostly white British donors and more females than males, and clonal diversity was possibly underestimated.

This clone came up a few times. What it recognizes is unknown. This CDR3 contains 13 residues. Trimming pared 6 bases from V and 4 bases from J, leaving 12 bases between. This table comes from immunoSEQ multiplex PCR, and its TCRdb copy is limited to in-frame clones, with some not included. The sample lists about 160,000 clones, 94% seen once, with just over 5% in the top ten. It was second doses at about 4 or about 12 weeks that were pooled. The specimen comprised peripheral blood, sampled 28 days after the second AZD1222 dose. The origin of this receptor is an adult who received the AZD1222 COVID-19 vaccine. The gene calls are TRBV12-3 or TRBV12-4 and TRBJ1-2; D unclear. Here the CDR3 reads CASSPTDTYGYTF. The CDR3 coding sequence is TGTGCCAGCAGCCCAACAGATACCTATGGCTACACCTTC.